This T cell receptor (beta chain) was profiled in a study of OX40 agonist ivuxolimab in advanced cancers. The overall study: Of mixed ages from about 23 to 79 and averaging approximately 60 years, the group was about 80% male. Patients achieving partial responses numbered three: one hepatocellular carcinoma case and two cutaneous melanoma cases. Study-level findings and limits: Low levels of normalized T-cell clonal expansion also appeared in some nonresponders. Clonal expansion was among the lowest in partial responders at 0.1-3.0 mg/kg, especially CD8+.

V lost 3 bases to trimming and J lost 0 bases; unmatched junction nucleotides: 11. CDR3 length: 17 residues. CDR1 is SGDLS, CDR2 YYNGEE, per germline. About this clone: Its antigen is currently unknown.

Only in-frame clones appear in the TCRdb table, and some are missing; sequencing was by immunoSEQ multiplex PCR. The data contain approximately 67,000 clones, 83% of them seen just once; the ten biggest clones take up 2.5%. Sequenced material: CD4+ or CD8+ T cells sorted from blood, taken in a trial of the OX40 agonist ivuxolimab. The chain is built from TRBV9 and TRBJ2-5; 7 bases are a match to TRBD2. This TCR was sampled from an adult with an advanced solid tumor such as melanoma, head and neck, liver or kidney cancer. The CDR3 region is CASSARGASGNQETQYF. DNA for the CDR3: TGTGCCAGCAGCGCTCGTGGGGCTAGCGGCAACCAAGAGACCCAGTACTTC.